These T cell receptor beta chains were read from a single sample in a study of shared clonotypes between healthy human individuals. The protocol was immunoSEQ multiplex PCR, while the TCRdb copy is restricted to in-frame clones and leaves out a portion. The sample has about 1.4 million clones, roughly 96% seen once. Sequenced material: naive CD4+ T cells sorted from blood. The source of these receptors is a man between 25 and 39 years old in good health. CDR3s include the opening cysteine and the closing phenylalanine or tryptophan. The order of the fields is clone size, V gene, CDR3 protein. A clone size is listed for some rows: how often the clone was seen (once, few, many), or a class if it is expanded.

abundance: NA; v_gene: TRBV9; CDR3aa: CASSVGLPGRLSPLHF
abundance: NA; v_gene: TRBV5-1; CDR3aa: CASSTTDRTYEQYF
abundance: NA; v_gene: TRBV12-1; CDR3aa: CASSIRDSIPTQYF
abundance: NA; v_gene: TRBV27; CDR3aa: CASSLWGRAYEQYF
abundance: NA; v_gene: TRBV11-2; CDR3aa: CASSYPWTGADNEQFF
abundance: NA; v_gene: TRBV7-2; CDR3aa: CASSSDSSVQFF
abundance: NA; v_gene: TRBV6-5; CDR3aa: CASRPSGGDQPQHF
abundance: NA; v_gene: TRBV11-2; CDR3aa: CASRPPGLANTYNEQFF
abundance: NA; v_gene: TRBV4-1; CDR3aa: CASSQVLSQGREKLFF
abundance: NA; v_gene: TRBV28; CDR3aa: CASSLVNTGELFF
abundance: NA; v_gene: TRBV7-2; CDR3aa: CASSLGDFLYEQYF
abundance: NA; v_gene: TRBV19; CDR3aa: CASGTGQGEETQYF
abundance: NA; v_gene: TRBV6-6; CDR3aa: CASSYSSLTSVEFF
abundance: once; v_gene: TRBV5-6; CDR3aa: CASSFRQGSYEQYF
abundance: NA; v_gene: TRBV10-3; CDR3aa: CAISVVSGRPADTQYF
abundance: NA; v_gene: TRBV6-1; CDR3aa: CASRLATDYEQYF
abundance: NA; v_gene: TRBV28; CDR3aa: CASSLTLQGAEQYF
abundance: NA; v_gene: TRBV4-2; CDR3aa: CASSLAGGGQETQYF
abundance: few; v_gene: TRBV7-8; CDR3aa: CASSLESDQYF
abundance: once; v_gene: TRBV28; CDR3aa: CASSPAGGSYEQYF
abundance: NA; v_gene: TRBV27; CDR3aa: CASSWAYKLSGANVLTF
abundance: NA; v_gene: TRBV16; CDR3aa: CASSLIREGEQYF
abundance: NA; v_gene: TRBV15; CDR3aa: CATSRDTGSGGFSSYNEQFF
abundance: NA; v_gene: TRBV5-1; CDR3aa: CASSLVRLAGGKSENEQFF
abundance: NA; v_gene: TRBV9; CDR3aa: CASSVAATTLENTQYF
abundance: NA; v_gene: TRBV7-8; CDR3aa: CASSLVPGQSYEQYF
abundance: NA; v_gene: TRBV28; CDR3aa: CASSLEGPLSGANVLTF
abundance: NA; v_gene: TRBV29-1; CDR3aa: CSVEDTGSVVEAFF